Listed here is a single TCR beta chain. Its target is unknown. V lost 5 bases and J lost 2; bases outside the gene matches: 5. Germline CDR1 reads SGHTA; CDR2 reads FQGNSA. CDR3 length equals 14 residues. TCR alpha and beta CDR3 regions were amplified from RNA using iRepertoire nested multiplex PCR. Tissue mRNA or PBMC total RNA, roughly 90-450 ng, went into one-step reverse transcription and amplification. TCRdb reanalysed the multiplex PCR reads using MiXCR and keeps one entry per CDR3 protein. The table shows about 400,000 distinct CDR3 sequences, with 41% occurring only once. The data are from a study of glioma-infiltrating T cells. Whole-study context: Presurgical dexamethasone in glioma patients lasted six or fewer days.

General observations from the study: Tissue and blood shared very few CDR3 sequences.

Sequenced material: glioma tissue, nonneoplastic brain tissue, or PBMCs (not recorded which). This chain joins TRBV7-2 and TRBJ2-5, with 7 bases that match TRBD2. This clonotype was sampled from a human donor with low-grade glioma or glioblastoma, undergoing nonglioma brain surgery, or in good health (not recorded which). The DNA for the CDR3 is TGTGCCAGCAGCACTTGGACTAGTCAAGAGACCCAGTACTTC. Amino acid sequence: CASSTWTSQETQYF.